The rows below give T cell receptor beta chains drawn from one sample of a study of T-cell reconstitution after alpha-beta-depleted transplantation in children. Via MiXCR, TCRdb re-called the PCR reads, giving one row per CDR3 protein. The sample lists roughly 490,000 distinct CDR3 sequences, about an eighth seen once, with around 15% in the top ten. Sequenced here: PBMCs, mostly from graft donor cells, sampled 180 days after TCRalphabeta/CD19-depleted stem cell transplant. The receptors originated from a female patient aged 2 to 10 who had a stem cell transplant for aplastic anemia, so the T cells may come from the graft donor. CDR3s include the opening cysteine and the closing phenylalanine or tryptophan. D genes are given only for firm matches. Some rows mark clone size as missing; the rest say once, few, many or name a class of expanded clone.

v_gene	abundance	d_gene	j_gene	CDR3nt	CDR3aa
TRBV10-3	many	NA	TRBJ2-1	TGTGCCATCAGTGGAAGCAATGAGCAGTTCTTC	CAISGSNEQFF
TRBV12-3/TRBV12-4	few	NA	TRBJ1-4	TGTGCCAGCAGGAACGCCAATGAAAAACTGTTTTTT	CASRNANEKLFF
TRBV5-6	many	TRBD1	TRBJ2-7	TGTGCCAGCGTGCCCCGACGGGACAGCAGGTACGAGCAGTACTTC	CASVPRRDSRYEQYF
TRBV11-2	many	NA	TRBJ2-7	TGTGCCAGCAGCTGGGGCAGGGTTGTCGAGCAGTACTTC	CASSWGRVVEQYF
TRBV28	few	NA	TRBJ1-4	TGTGCCAGCAGTTTATCGGCAGGGGTCCGTGAAAAACTGTTTTTT	CASSLSAGVREKLFF
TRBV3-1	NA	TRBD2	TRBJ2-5	TGTGCCAGCAGCCCGAAGTTCCCGGGACTACCGAGCGAGACCCAGTACTTC	CASSPKFPGLPSETQYF
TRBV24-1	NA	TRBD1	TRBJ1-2	TGTGCCACCAGTAAGGACAGGGCCTATGGCTACACCTTC	CATSKDRAYGYTF
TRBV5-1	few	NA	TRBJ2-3	TGCGCCAGCACCTCTCCGGGGCAAGCAGATACGCAGTATTTT	CASTSPGQADTQYF
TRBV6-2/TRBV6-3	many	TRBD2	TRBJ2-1	TGTGCCAGCTTGATAGCGGGAGGTTACAATGAGCAGTTCTTC	CASLIAGGYNEQFF
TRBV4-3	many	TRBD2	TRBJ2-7	TGCGCCAGCAGCCAGGGCTGGGACTACTCCTACGAGCAGTACTTC	CASSQGWDYSYEQYF
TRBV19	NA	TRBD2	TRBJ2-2	TGTGCCAGTAGTGCAGGGACTACCGCCGGGGAGCTGTTTTTT	CASSAGTTAGELFF
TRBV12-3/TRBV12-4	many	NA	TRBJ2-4	TGTGCCAGCAGTTTGATAGCCAAAAACATTCAGTACTTC	CASSLIAKNIQYF
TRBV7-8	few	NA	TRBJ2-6	TGTGCCAGCAGCCCACGCACTGAGGGCTCTGGGGCCAACGTCCTGACTTTC	CASSPRTEGSGANVLTF
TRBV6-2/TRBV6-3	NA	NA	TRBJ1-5	TGTGCCAGCAGTTACCCGGACACGGAACAGCCCCAGCATTTT	CASSYPDTEQPQHF
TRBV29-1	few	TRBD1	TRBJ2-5	TGCAGCGCCGGGGGACAGGGACGGTCCCAAGAGACCCAGTACTTC	CSAGGQGRSQETQYF
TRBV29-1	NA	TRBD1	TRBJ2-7	TGCAGCGTCAGGACAGGGTGGGACGAGCAGTACTTC	CSVRTGWDEQYF
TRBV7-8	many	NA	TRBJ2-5	TGTGCCAGCAGCTTCGGTGCGCAAGAGACCCAGTACTTC	CASSFGAQETQYF
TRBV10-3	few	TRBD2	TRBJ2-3	TGTGCCATCAGTGAGGTTTTAGCGGGAGGGCCAAAGGATACGCAGTATTTT	CAISEVLAGGPKDTQYF
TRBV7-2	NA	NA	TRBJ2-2	TGTGCCAGCAGCTCTGTCATCTTTACCGGGGAGCTGTTTTTT	CASSSVIFTGELFF
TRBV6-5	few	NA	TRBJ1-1	TGTGCCAGCAGTTACGGGGTTCCTATGAACACTGAAGCTTTCTTT	CASSYGVPMNTEAFF
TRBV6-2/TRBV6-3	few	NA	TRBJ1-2	TGTGCCAGCAGTTACTCAGGCAGGAACTATGGCTACACCTTC	CASSYSGRNYGYTF
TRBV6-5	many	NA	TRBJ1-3	TGTGCCAGCAGTTACAAGGCCCCTTTCTCTGGAAACACCATATATTTT	CASSYKAPFSGNTIYF
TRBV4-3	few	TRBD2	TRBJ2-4	TGCGCCAGCAGCCAAGAACTAGCGGAGGATAACATTCAGTACTTC	CASSQELAEDNIQYF
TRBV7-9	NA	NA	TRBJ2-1	TGTGCTCAAGGGCGGGGAAGCTCCTACAATGAGCAGTTCTTC	CAQGRGSSYNEQFF
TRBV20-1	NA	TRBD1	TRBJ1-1	TGCAGTGCATTTGGACAGGGACCTGAAGCTTTCTTT	CSAFGQGPEAFF
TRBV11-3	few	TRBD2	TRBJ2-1	TGTGCCAGCAGCTTTCGGGGGGGAAGCTCCTACAATGAGCAGTTCTTC	CASSFRGGSSYNEQFF
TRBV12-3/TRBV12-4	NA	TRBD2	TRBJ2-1	TGTGCCAGCGCGGGGCGGGAGGGCGCGGAGCAGTTCTTC	CASAGREGAEQFF
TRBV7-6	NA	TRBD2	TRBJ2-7	TGTGCCAGCAGCCTGCGGCTAGCGGGAGGTCTCCCCTACGAGCAGTACTTC	CASSLRLAGGLPYEQYF
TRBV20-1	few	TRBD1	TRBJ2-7	TGCAGTGCTGACAGGGCCCCCTACGAGCAGTACTTC	CSADRAPYEQYF
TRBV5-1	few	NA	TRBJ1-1	TGCGCCAGCAGCTTGGTCGACACTGAAGCTTTCTTT	CASSLVDTEAFF
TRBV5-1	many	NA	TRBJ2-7	TGCGCCAGCAGCTTGGTCGGGGGCGGGAACGAGCAGTACTTC	CASSLVGGGNEQYF
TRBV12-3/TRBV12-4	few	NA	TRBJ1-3	TGTGCCAGCAGCCGTCGCCCCGCCACCGGGGGAAACACCATATATTTT	CASSRRPATGGNTIYF
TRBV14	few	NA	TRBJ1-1	TGTGCCAGCAGCCCGGGACATGAGACTTTCTTT	CASSPGHETFF
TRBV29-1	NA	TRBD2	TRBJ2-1	TGCAGCGTTGAAAGAGCGGGAGTATACAATGAGCAGTTCTTC	CSVERAGVYNEQFF
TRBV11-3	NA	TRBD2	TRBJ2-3	TGTGCCAGCAGCTTGAAATCGGGGGGTAAGAGCACAGATACGCAGTATTTT	CASSLKSGGKSTDTQYF
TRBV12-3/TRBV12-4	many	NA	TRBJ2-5	TGTGCCAGCAGTTTCGGCCAAGAGACCCAGTACTTC	CASSFGQETQYF
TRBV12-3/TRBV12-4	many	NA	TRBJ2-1	TGTGCCAGCAGCTACGGACTTAGCTCCTACAATGAGCAGTTCTTC	CASSYGLSSYNEQFF